This T cell receptor beta chain was identified during a study of blood T cell repertoires in COVID-19. As for the study in general: Acute-phase and convalescent COVID-19 samples originated in the United States, Italy and Spain. Sample material is recorded as cDNA or gDNA derived from T cells, B-cell-depleted T cells, or PBMCs.

Original analysis: Cell counts per sample came from amplifying reference gene primers. The repertoire was sequenced with immunoSEQ multiplex PCR; TCRdb's copy has only in-frame clones and lacks some. V, J and clone size were drawn from that table, and D and trimming were deduced from the DNA. Found here are about 110,000 clones, 88% of them singletons; the top ten hold around 2%. Unmatched junction bases numbered 8, after V lost 1 base and J lost 2 bases. This CDR3 has 17 amino acids. Per germline, CDR1 SGHRS and CDR2 YFSETQ. The chain uses TRBV5-1 and TRBJ2-7, with 11 positions matching TRBD2. The specimen sequenced was peripheral blood. The TCR comes from a human donor in a cohort sampled during active COVID-19. The CDR3 DNA follows: TGCGCCAGCAGCTTGCTGGCTAGCGGGGGGACGGCCTACGAGCAGTACTTC. Protein: CASSLLASGGTAYEQYF.